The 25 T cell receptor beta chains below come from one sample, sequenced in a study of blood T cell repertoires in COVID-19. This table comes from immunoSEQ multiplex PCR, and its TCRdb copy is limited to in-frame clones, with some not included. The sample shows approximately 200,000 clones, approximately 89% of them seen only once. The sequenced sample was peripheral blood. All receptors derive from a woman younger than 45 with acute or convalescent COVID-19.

In nucleotides, the CDR3 is TGTGCCAGCAGAGGGACTAGCGTCGGCACAGATACGCAGTATTTT. It codes for CASRGTSVGTDTQYF. The chain combines TRBV3-1 (or the pseudogene TRBV3-2) with TRBJ2-3; 10 positions match TRBD2. Germline V gene lookup returns CDR1 LGHDT and CDR2 YNNKEL (reference sequence). V shed 6 bases and J 1 base; nucleotides not matched to a gene: 4. The CDR3 is 15 residues long.

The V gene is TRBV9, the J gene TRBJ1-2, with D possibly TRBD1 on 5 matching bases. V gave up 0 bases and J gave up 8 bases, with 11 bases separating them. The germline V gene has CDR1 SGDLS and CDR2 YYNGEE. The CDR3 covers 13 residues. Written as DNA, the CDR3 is TGTGCCAGCAGCGTAGACCAGGGTAGCGGCTACACCTTC. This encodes CASSVDQGSGYTF.

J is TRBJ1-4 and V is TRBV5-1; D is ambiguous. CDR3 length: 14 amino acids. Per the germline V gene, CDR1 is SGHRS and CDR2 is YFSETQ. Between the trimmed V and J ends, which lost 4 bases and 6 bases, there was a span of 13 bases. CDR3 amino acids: CASSATSQDEKLFF. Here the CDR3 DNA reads TGCGCCAGCAGCGCTACAAGTCAGGATGAAAAACTGTTTTTT.

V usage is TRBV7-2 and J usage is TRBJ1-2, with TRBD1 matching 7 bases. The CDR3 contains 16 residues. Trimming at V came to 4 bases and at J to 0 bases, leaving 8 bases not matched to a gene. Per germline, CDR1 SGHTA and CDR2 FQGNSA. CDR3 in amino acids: CASSSTSQGTNYGYTF. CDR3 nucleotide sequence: TGTGCCAGCAGCTCGACTTCACAGGGGACTAACTATGGCTACACCTTC.

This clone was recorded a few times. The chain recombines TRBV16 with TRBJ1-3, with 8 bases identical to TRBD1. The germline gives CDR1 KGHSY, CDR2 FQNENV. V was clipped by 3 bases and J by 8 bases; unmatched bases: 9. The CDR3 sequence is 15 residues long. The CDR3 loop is CASSHWMDRADTIYF. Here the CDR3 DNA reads TGTGCCAGCAGCCATTGGATGGACAGGGCGGACACCATATATTTT. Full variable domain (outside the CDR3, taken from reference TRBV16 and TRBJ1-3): GEEVAQTPKHLVRGEGQKAKLYCAPIKGHSYVFWYQQVLKNEFKFLISFQNENVFDETGMPKERFSAKCLPNSPCSLEIQATKLEDSAVYFCASSHWMDRADTIYFGEGSWLTVV.

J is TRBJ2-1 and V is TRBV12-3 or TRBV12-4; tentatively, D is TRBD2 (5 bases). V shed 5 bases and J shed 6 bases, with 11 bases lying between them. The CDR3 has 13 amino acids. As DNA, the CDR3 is TGTGCCAGCAGTCCCCTAGCTCGCAATGAGCAGTTCTTC. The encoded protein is CASSPLARNEQFF.

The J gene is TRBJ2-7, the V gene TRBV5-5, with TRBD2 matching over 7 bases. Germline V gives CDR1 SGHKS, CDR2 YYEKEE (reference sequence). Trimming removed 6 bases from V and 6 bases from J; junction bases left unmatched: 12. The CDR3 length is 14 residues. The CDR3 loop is CASTLIAGGGEQYF. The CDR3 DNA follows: TGTGCCAGCACCCTTATAGCGGGTGGGGGCGAGCAGTACTTC.

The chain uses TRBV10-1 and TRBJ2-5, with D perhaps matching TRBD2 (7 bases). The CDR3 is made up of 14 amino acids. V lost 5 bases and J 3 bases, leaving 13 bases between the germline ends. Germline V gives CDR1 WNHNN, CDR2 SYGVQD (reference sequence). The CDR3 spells CASSRGGVEETQYF. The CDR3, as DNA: TGCGCCAGCAGTAGAGGGGGGGTCGAAGAGACCCAGTACTTC.

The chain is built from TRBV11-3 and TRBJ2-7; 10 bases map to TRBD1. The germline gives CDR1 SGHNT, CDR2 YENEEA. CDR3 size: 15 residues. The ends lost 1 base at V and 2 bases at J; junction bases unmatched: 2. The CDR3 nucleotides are TGTGCCAGCAGCTTAGCGGGACAGGGGACCTACGAGCAGTACTTC. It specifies CASSLAGQGTYEQYF.

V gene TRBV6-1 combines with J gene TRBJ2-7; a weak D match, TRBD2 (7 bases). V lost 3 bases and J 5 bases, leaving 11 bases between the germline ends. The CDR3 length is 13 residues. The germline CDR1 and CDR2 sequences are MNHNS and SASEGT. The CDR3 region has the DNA TGTGCCAGCAGTGAGGGGGGGCGCGACGAGCAGTACTTC. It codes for CASSEGGRDEQYF.

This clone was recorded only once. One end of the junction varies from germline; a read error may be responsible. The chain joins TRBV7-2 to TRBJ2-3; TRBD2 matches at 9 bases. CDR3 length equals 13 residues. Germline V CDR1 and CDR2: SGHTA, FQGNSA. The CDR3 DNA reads TGTGCCAGCAGCTCGGACATACTAGCGGGTAAAGTATTT. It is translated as CASSSDILAGKVF.

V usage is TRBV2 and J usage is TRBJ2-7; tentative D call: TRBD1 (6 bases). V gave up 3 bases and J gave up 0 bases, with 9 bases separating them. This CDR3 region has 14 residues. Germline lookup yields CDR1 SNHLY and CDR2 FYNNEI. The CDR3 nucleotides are TGTGCCAGCAGTGACCAGGGGCGCTCCTACGAGCAGTACTTC. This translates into CASSDQGRSYEQYF.

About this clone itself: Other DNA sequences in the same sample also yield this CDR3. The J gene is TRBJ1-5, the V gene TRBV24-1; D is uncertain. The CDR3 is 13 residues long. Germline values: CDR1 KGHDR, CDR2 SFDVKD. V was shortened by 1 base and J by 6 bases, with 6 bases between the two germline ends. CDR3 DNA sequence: TGTGCCACCAGTGATTTTGGAGGTCAGCCCCAGCATTTT. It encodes CATSDFGGQPQHF.

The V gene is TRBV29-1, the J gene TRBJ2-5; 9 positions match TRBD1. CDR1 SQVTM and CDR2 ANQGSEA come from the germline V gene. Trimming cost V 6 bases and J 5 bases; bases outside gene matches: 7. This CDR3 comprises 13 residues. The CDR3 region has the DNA TGCAGCGTCAACAGGGGGCAATGGGAGACCCAGTACTTC. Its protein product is CSVNRGQWETQYF.

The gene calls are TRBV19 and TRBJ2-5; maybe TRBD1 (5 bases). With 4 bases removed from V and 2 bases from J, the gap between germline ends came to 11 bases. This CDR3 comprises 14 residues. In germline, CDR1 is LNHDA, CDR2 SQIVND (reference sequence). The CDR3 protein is CASSKGRTQETQYF. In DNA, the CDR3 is TGTGCCAGTAGTAAGGGGCGGACACAAGAGACCCAGTACTTC. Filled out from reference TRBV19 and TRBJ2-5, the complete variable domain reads DGGITQSPKYLFRKEGQNVTLSCEQNLNHDAMYWYRQDPGQGLRLIYYSQIVNDFQKGDIAEGYSVSREKKESFPLTVTSAQKNPTAFYLCASSKGRTQETQYFGPGTRLLVL.

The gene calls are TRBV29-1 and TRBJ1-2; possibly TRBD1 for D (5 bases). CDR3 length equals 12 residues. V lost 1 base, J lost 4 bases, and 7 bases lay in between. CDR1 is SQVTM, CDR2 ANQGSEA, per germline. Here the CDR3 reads CSVEATGYGYTF. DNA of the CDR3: TGCAGCGTTGAAGCAACAGGCTATGGCTACACCTTC.

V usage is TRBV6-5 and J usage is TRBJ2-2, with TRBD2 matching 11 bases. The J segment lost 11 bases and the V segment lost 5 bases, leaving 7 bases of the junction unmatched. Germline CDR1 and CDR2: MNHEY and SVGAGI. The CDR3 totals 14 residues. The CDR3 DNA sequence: TGTGCCAGCAGTCCACTAGCGGGAGTGGGCGAGCTGTTTTTT. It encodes CASSPLAGVGELFF.

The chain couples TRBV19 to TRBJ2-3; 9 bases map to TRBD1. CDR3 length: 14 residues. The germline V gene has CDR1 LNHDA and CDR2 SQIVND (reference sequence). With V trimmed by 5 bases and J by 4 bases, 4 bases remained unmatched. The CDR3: CASSPTGGPDTQYF. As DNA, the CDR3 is TGTGCCAGTAGTCCCACAGGGGGCCCAGATACGCAGTATTTT.

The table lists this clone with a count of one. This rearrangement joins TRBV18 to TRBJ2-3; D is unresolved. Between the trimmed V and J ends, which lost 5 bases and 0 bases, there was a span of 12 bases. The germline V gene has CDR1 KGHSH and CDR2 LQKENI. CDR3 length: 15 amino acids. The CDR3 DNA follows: TGTGCCAGCTCATCTCGCGGTTATAGCACAGATACGCAGTATTTT. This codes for CASSSRGYSTDTQYF.

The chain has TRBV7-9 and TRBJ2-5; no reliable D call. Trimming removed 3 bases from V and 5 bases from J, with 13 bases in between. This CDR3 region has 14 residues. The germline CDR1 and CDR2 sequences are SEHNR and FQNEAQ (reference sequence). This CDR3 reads CASSFQDHRETQYF. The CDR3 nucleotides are TGTGCCAGCAGCTTCCAGGATCATCGGGAGACCCAGTACTTC.

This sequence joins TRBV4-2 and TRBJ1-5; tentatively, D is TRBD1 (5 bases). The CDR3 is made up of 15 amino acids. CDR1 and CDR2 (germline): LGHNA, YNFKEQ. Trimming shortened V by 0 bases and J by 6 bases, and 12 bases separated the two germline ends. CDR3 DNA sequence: TGTGCCAGCAGCCAAGATCCAGGGTCGGTTCAGCCCCAGCATTTT. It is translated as CASSQDPGSVQPQHF.

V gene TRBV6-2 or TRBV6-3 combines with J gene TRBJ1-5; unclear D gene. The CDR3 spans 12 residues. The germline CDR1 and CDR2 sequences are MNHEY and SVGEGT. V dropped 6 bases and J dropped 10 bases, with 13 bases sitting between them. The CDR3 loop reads CASSQRTSPQHF. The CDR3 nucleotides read TGTGCCAGCAGCCAACGGACTTCTCCCCAGCATTTT.

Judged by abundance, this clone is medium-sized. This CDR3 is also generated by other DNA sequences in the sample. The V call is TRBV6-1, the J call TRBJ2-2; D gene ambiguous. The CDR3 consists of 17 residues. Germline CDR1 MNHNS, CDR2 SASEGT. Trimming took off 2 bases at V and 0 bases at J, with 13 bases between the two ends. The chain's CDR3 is CASSEFQQSANTGELFF. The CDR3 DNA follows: TGTGCCAGCAGTGAATTCCAGCAAAGCGCGAACACCGGGGAGCTGTTTTTT.

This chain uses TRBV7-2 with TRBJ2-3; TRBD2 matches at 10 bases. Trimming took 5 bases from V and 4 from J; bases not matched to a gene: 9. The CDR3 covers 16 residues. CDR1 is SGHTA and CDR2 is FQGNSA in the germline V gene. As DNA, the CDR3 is TGTGCCAGCAGCGCCTGGACTAGCGGAAGATCAGATACGCAGTATTTT. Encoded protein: CASSAWTSGRSDTQYF.

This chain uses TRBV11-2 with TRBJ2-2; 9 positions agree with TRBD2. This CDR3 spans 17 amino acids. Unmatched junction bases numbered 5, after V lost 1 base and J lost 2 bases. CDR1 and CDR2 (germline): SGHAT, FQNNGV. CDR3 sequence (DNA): TGTGCCAGCAGCTTAGGGGCTAGCGGGGCTAACACCGGGGAGCTGTTTTTT. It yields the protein CASSLGASGANTGELFF.